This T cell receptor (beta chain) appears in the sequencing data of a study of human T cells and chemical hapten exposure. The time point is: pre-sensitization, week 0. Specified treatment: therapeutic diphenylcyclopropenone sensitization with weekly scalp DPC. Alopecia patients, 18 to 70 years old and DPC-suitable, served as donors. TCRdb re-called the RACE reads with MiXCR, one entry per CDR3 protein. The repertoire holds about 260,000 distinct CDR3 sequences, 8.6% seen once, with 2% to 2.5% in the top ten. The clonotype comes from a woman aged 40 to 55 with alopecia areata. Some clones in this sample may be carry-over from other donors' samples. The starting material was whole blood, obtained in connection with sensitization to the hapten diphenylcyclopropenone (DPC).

The CDR3 DNA reads TGTGCCAGCAGTTTATCTTCCGGGGAGCTGTTTTTT. It translates to CASSLSSGELFF. The genes are TRBV12-3 or TRBV12-4 and TRBJ2-2; D not certain. Trimming pared 2 bases from V and 6 bases from J, leaving 4 bases between. CDR3 length: 12 residues.